The rows below give T cell receptor beta chains drawn from one sample of a study of blood T cell repertoires in COVID-19. Libraries were prepared by immunoSEQ multiplex PCR; TCRdb keeps only in-frame clonotypes and omits some of them. The sample shows under 300,000 clones, roughly 84% of them seen only once. The specimen was peripheral blood. Receptor source: a woman in her forties who had recovered from COVID-19. Both conserved end residues are part of each CDR3. A D gene is named only where the DNA matches it firmly. Clone size appears in some rows only: once, few, many, or a class for an expanded clone.

V	D	size	length	J	DNA	CDR3
TRBV10-3	.	.	16	TRBJ2-3	TGTGCCATCAGTGAGCAAATTATTACTAGCACAGATACGCAGTATTTT	CAISEQIITSTDTQYF
TRBV29-1	TRBD2	.	17	TRBJ2-3	TGCAGCGGCCTTCTCCAACTAGCGGGGGGGCCCACAGATACGCAGTATTTT	CSGLLQLAGGPTDTQYF
TRBV19	TRBD1	once	13	TRBJ1-2	TGTGCCAGTAGTAACACAGGGGGCAATGGCTACACCTTC	CASSNTGGNGYTF
TRBV29-1	TRBD1	.	14	TRBJ1-2	TGCAGCGTTGAAGATTCTGAGACAGGGATTGGCTACACCTTC	CSVEDSETGIGYTF
TRBV11-3	TRBD1	.	16	TRBJ2-7	TGTGCCAGCAGCTTAGGGTCGGGACAGGGTGAGGACGAGCAGTACTTC	CASSLGSGQGEDEQYF
TRBV7-3	.	once	12	TRBJ2-2	TGTGCCAGCAGCTCCGTTCTCGGGGAGCTGTTTTTT	CASSSVLGELFF
TRBV7-9	TRBD1	.	15	TRBJ1-4	TGTGCCAGCAGCTACAGGGGGCAAGCTAATGAAAAACTGTTTTTT	CASSYRGQANEKLFF
TRBV7-9	.	.	15	TRBJ2-7	TGTGCCAGCAGCCGTGTAATCCAGGGTTCCTACGAGCAGTACTTC	CASSRVIQGSYEQYF
TRBV29-1	.	.	13	TRBJ1-1	TGCAGCGTTGAAGAATCGGGAAACACTGAAGCTTTCTTT	CSVEESGNTEAFF
TRBV3-1/TRBV3-2	.	.	15	TRBJ2-2	TGTGCCAGCAGCCAAAGACTAGCGAACACCGGGGAGCTGTTTTTT	CASSQRLANTGELFF
TRBV3-1/TRBV3-2	TRBD1	.	18	TRBJ1-6	TGTGCCAGCAGCCAAGTGACAGGGTTGAGCTCCTATAATTCACCCCTCCACTTT	CASSQVTGLSSYNSPLHF
TRBV7-9	.	.	12	TRBJ1-1	TGTGCCAGCAGCTTAGCGCGGGGGGTGGCTTTCTTT	CASSLARGVAFF
TRBV24-1	.	.	12	TRBJ2-7	TGTGCCACCAGTGACGACAAGTACGAGCAGTACTTC	CATSDDKYEQYF
TRBV29-1	TRBD1	.	15	TRBJ2-3	TGCAGCGTTGAAGAGGGGACAGGGGCAAAAGATACGCAGTATTTT	CSVEEGTGAKDTQYF
TRBV27	.	.	12	TRBJ2-3	TGTGCCAGCAGTGGTCCGGGAGATACGCAGTATTTT	CASSGPGDTQYF
TRBV6-2/TRBV6-3	.	.	13	TRBJ2-2	TGTGCCAGCAGTTCTGCGGGCACCGGGGAGCTGTTTTTT	CASSSAGTGELFF
TRBV6-5	TRBD1	.	15	TRBJ2-7	TGTGCCAGCTCCCGGGCGGGACAGGGGGCGGTCGAGCAGTACTTC	CASSRAGQGAVEQYF
TRBV7-2	TRBD2	.	17	TRBJ2-6	TGTGCCAGCAGCTTTGAAGCGGGGAGCTCTGGGGCCAACGTCCTGACTTTC	CASSFEAGSSGANVLTF
TRBV29-1	TRBD1	.	12	TRBJ2-1	TGCAGCGGCGGACAGGGCTACAATGAGCAGTTCTTC	CSGGQGYNEQFF
TRBV3-1/TRBV3-2	.	.	16	TRBJ2-3	TGTGCCAGCAGCCAATATGGGGGCACCTCCGCAGATACGCAGTATTTT	CASSQYGGTSADTQYF
TRBV6-5	.	.	13	TRBJ1-2	TGTGCCAGCAGTAACGGCCAGGACTATGGCTACACCTTC	CASSNGQDYGYTF
TRBV5-8	.	.	13	TRBJ1-2	TGTGCCAGCAGCTCGATAGACAAGAAGGGCTACACCTTC	CASSSIDKKGYTF
TRBV5-4	.	.	13	TRBJ2-5	TGTGCCAGCAGCTTGAGCTATCAAGAGACCCAGTACTTC	CASSLSYQETQYF
TRBV10-3	.	.	14	TRBJ1-1	TGTGCCATCAGCGCAGGGGAATTGAACACTGAAGCTTTCTTT	CAISAGELNTEAFF
TRBV6-5	.	.	15	TRBJ1-3	TGTGCCAGCAGTTTGTCCCCCGTCTCTGGAAACACCATATATTTT	CASSLSPVSGNTIYF